The rows below give T cell receptor beta chains drawn from one sample of a study of early T cells in non-severe SARS-CoV-2 infection. Each CDR3 protein is one row after TCRdb ran MiXCR on the 5' RACE reads. In the table there are some 90,000 distinct CDR3 sequences, under 15% of which are singletons. The specimen was whole blood. Source of these receptors: an adult who was a healthcare worker with PCR-confirmed SARS-CoV-2 infection or an uninfected control (not recorded which). The conserved cysteine and the conserved F or W are not part of the CDR3 here. The order of the fields is V gene, CDR3 protein.

TRBV12-3/TRBV12-4 ASSLSYRVRDNEQF
TRBV7-9 ASSGPSGSRHEQF
TRBV20-1 SARTAGNTIY
TRBV7-2 ASSSDELLADYNEQF
TRBV9 ASSHPPTYEQY
TRBV2 ASSDLANEQF
TRBV20-1 SALLTGGAGRH
TRBV18 ASSPARDTDTQY
TRBV5-5 ASSLGLAVSYNEQF
TRBV12-3/TRBV12-4 ASTLKNTIY
TRBV9 ASSFEGSSYNEQF
TRBV7-7 ASSSGVLTDTQY
TRBV7-6 ASSLLQAGVTNTQY
TRBV20-1 SARQPSGSSDTQY
TRBV9 ASSVRGPNTGELF
TRBV21-1 ASRQGCDEQF
TRBV29-1 SAPRAGGNEQF
TRBV6-5 ASSEQQGLGNEQY
TRBV2 ASGLFQETQY
TRBV19 ASSPGTGGAYEQY
TRBV6-6 ASTVGANVLT
TRBV12-3/TRBV12-4 ASTLGGAVAGELF
TRBV4-1 ASSQATDRWEQY
TRBV5-4 ASSLRQGAYEQY
TRBV11-2 ASSLRRQDGYT
TRBV7-9 ASSPGTAQQETQY
TRBV20-1 SARGTPTDYEQY
TRBV12-3/TRBV12-4 ASSRGQLYEQY
TRBV7-9 ASRGEKNTEAF
TRBV20-1 SAPLTSGIDNEQF
TRBV10-3 AISEPSGQTYEQY
TRBV6-5 ASRRTPDYGYT
TRBV5-8 ASSSTTLPGPNQETQY
TRBV28 ASSLSGTGAYEQY
TRBV10-1 ASSRDRGGGNEQF
TRBV7-2 ASSTRHSDTGELF
TRBV5-1 ASSLVGTGSYNEQF
TRBV7-2 ASSLARQGAETQY
TRBV5-6 ASRGLAGGKSYEQY
TRBV12-3/TRBV12-4 ASSLGLAGDDEQF
TRBV28 ASNRGSYEQY
TRBV20-1 SARGQSVSTEAF
TRBV12-3/TRBV12-4 ASSLAGGLEQY
TRBV28 ASSPGTGNNEQF
TRBV29-1 SVEELEKTQY
TRBV7-2 ASSLVGVVNNEQF
TRBV9 ASSVSVVGSPLH
TRBV2 ASSDLGAAGETQY
TRBV29-1 SVGDGSGVEQF
TRBV6-5 ASSPTSGNTGELF
TRBV25-1 ASINRVNEQF